This T cell receptor (beta chain) originates from a study of blood T cell repertoires in COVID-19. In the study overall: Some COVID-19 samples were acute and others convalescent; all came from the United States, Italy and Spain.

Under the authors' procedure: Reference gene primer amplification gave nucleated cell count estimates. Repertoires were generated with immunoSEQ multiplex PCR, while TCRdb's copy carries only in-frame clones and drops some. The DNA was the basis for D and trimming; V, J and clone size are from that table. The profile shows a few hundred thousand clones, about 79% of them singletons. The CDR3 totals 13 residues. The V and J ends lost 1 base and 8 bases respectively, with 9 bases between them. Germline V gene data show CDR1 as GTSNPN and CDR2 as SVGIG (reference sequence). The sample consisted of peripheral blood. The chain recombines TRBV30 with TRBJ1-6; no definite D call. This clonotype was obtained from a man in his forties or fifties with active or convalescent COVID-19. CDR3 in DNA: TGTGCCTGGAGTGCCCTAATCGATTCACCCCTCCACTTT. Encoded protein: CAWSALIDSPLHF.